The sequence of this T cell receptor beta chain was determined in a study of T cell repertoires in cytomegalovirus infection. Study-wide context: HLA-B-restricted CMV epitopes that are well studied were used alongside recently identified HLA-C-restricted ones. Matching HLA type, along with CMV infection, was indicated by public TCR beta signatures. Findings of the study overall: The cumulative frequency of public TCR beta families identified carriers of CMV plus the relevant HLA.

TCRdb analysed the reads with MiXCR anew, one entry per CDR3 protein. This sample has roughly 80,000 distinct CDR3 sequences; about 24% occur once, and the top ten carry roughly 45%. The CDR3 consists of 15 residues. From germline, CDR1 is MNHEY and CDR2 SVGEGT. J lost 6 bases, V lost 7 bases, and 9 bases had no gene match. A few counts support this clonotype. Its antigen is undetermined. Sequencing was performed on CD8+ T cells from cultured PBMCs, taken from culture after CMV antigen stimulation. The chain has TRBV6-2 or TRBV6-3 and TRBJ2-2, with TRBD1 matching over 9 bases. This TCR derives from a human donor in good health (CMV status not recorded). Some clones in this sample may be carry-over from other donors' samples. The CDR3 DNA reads TGTGCCAGCATTTCCGGGACAGGGCCTCCCGGGGAGCTGTTTTTT. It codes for CASISGTGPPGELFF.